Listed below are T cell receptor beta chains from one sample, sequenced in a study of T-cell memory formation after mild COVID-19. TCRdb re-derived calls from the 5' RACE reads in MiXCR, one entry per CDR3 protein. Among about 400,000 distinct CDR3 sequences listed, 24% were seen once. The sample was PBMCs or a T cell subset sorted from them (not recorded which). These receptors were obtained from an adult woman who had mild COVID-19 (a few samples of this study predate the infection). Cell type and time point are not known. CDR3s include the opening cysteine and the closing phenylalanine or tryptophan. D genes are given only for firm matches. Some rows mark clone size as missing; the rest say once, few, many or name a class of expanded clone.

V	size	D	J	DNA	CDR3
TRBV20-1	few	-	TRBJ2-2	TGCAGTGTCAGTCCCAACACCGGGGAGCTGTTTTTT	CSVSPNTGELFF
TRBV5-1	many	TRBD1	TRBJ2-1	TGCGCCAGCAGCGGGACAGGGGACCCCTACAATGAGCAGTTCTTC	CASSGTGDPYNEQFF
TRBV7-3	-	-	TRBJ2-1	TGTGCCAGCAGCCCAAAGGTCCTACACAATGAGCAGTTCTTC	CASSPKVLHNEQFF
TRBV9	-	TRBD1	TRBJ2-7	TGTGCCAGCAGCGTAGGGGACAGGGCCTACGAGCAGTACTTC	CASSVGDRAYEQYF
TRBV6-2/TRBV6-3	few	-	TRBJ2-1	TGTGCCAGCAGTTACTCGCTAGCTGTGTCCTACAATGAGCAGTTCTTC	CASSYSLAVSYNEQFF
TRBV7-8	-	-	TRBJ1-2	TGTGCCAGCAGCTTATATCCCGCGGGGAGGGGTAACGGCTACACCTTC	CASSLYPAGRGNGYTF
TRBV5-1	few	TRBD2	TRBJ2-7	TGCGCCAGCAGCTTGGCTGGCGGGAGGTTGACCGAGCAGTACTTC	CASSLAGGRLTEQYF
TRBV5-1	many	-	TRBJ2-5	TGCGCCAGCAGCTTGACAGGGAGGGAGACCCAGTACTTC	CASSLTGRETQYF
TRBV5-1	-	-	TRBJ2-1	TGCGCCAGCAGCTTGGTCAGGGAATTTTGGAATGAGCAGTTCTTC	CASSLVREFWNEQFF
TRBV9	-	-	TRBJ1-2	TGTGCCAGCAGCGTAGGGGCTTACTATGGCTACACCTTC	CASSVGAYYGYTF
TRBV7-9	-	TRBD2	TRBJ2-2	TGTGCCAGCAGCCGGACTAGCGGGTACACCGGGGAGCTGTTTTTT	CASSRTSGYTGELFF
TRBV4-3	few	-	TRBJ1-1	TGCGCCAGCAGCCGCCTACAGGGAACTGAAGCTTTCTTT	CASSRLQGTEAFF
TRBV5-5	few	TRBD1	TRBJ1-1	TGTGCCAGCAGCTTGGCGCCCCCGACAGGGAGAGTGAACACTGAAGCTTTCTTT	CASSLAPPTGRVNTEAFF
TRBV24-1	few	-	TRBJ2-7	TGTGCCACCAGTGATTTAAGCCAACCTACGGGCGAGCAGTACTTC	CATSDLSQPTGEQYF
TRBV6-5	-	TRBD1	TRBJ1-6	TGTGCCAGCTCAAGGGGTGGGACAGATAATTCACCCCTCCACTTT	CASSRGGTDNSPLHF
TRBV7-2	few	-	TRBJ2-2	TGTGCCAGCAGCTTATGGGCGCAGCCCCTTCCGAACACCGGGGAGCTGTTTTTT	CASSLWAQPLPNTGELFF
TRBV12-3/TRBV12-4	few	-	TRBJ2-7	TGTGCCAGCAGTTCTCGTCGGGGTAGCTCCTACGAGCAGTACTTC	CASSSRRGSSYEQYF
TRBV6-1	-	TRBD2	TRBJ2-3	TGTGCCAGCAGTGACCTAGCGGGGCCAGATACGCAGTATTTT	CASSDLAGPDTQYF
TRBV6-5	-	-	TRBJ1-1	TGTGCCAGCAGTTATTCGGGGTTCATGAACACTGAAGCTTTCTTT	CASSYSGFMNTEAFF
TRBV5-1	once	-	TRBJ2-5	TGCGCCAGCAGCTTTCGTCGGGTGGGGGAAGAGACCCAGTACTTC	CASSFRRVGEETQYF
TRBV7-3	-	-	TRBJ2-2	TGTGCCAGCAGCTTAATTTACACCGGGGAGCTGTTTTTT	CASSLIYTGELFF
TRBV5-1	medium-sized	TRBD2	TRBJ2-3	TGCGCCAGCAGCTTGACTAGCGGGGGTATAAATACGCAGTATTTT	CASSLTSGGINTQYF
TRBV12-3/TRBV12-4	few	-	TRBJ1-2	TGTGCCAGCAGCCAAGGAGTGGCCGACAGGACGGTCTATGGCTACACCTTC	CASSQGVADRTVYGYTF
TRBV6-5	few	TRBD2	TRBJ2-5	TGTGCCAGCAGTTCGACAGCGGGAGTTCCAGAGACCCAGTACTTC	CASSSTAGVPETQYF
TRBV19	-	TRBD2	TRBJ2-7	TGTGCCAGTAGCGCCAGTGGCGGGAGGGCCTACGAGCAGTACTTC	CASSASGGRAYEQYF
TRBV3-1	few	-	TRBJ1-5	TGTGCCAGCAGCCAAGGACTTTATAGCAATCAGCCCCAGCATTTT	CASSQGLYSNQPQHF
TRBV23-1	-	-	TRBJ2-1	TGCGCCAGCAGTCAATCGAGGGGTCGGCCCTACAATGAGCAGTTCTTC	CASSQSRGRPYNEQFF
TRBV7-2	-	-	TRBJ2-3	TGTGCCAGCAGCTCCCCGGTGACAGATACGCAGTATTTT	CASSSPVTDTQYF
TRBV4-1	few	-	TRBJ2-7	TGCGCCAGCAGCCAAGATGGGGGGGCCTCCTACGAGCAGTACTTC	CASSQDGGASYEQYF
TRBV18	few	-	TRBJ2-1	TGTGCCAGCTCACCCGGGGGGCTACAGGGTAGCGAGCAGTTCTTC	CASSPGGLQGSEQFF
TRBV6-2/TRBV6-3	few	TRBD1	TRBJ1-6	TGTGCCACCAGCCCGGGACAGGGGTATTCACCCCTCCACTTT	CATSPGQGYSPLHF
TRBV5-4	few	TRBD1	TRBJ1-6	TGTGCCAGCAGCTTGGGTCAGGGGGACGTTAATTCACCCCTCCACTTT	CASSLGQGDVNSPLHF
TRBV29-1	-	-	TRBJ1-1	TGCAGCGCCAACTTGGACATTTACACTGAAGCTTTCTTT	CSANLDIYTEAFF
TRBV7-2	-	-	TRBJ2-1	TGTGCCAGCAGCGGGAGTCGGGCCTACAATGAGCAGTTCTTC	CASSGSRAYNEQFF
TRBV7-9	-	TRBD1	TRBJ1-2	TGTGCCAGCAGCACCTTAGGGGGCGACTATGGCTACACCTTC	CASSTLGGDYGYTF
TRBV12-3/TRBV12-4	-	-	TRBJ1-4	TGTGCCAGCAGTTTCCGAAGATCACACAGGGAAAAACTGTTTTTT	CASSFRRSHREKLFF
TRBV20-1	-	-	TRBJ2-2	TGCAGTGCCAGGCGATGGGACACCGAGGAGCTGTTTTTT	CSARRWDTEELFF
TRBV6-2/TRBV6-3	-	TRBD2	TRBJ2-1	TGTGCCAGCAGTTACTTGGGAGTAGCGGGAGCTGAGCAGTTCTTC	CASSYLGVAGAEQFF
TRBV7-8	few	-	TRBJ2-7	TGTGCCAGCAGCCCTCAGGGGCGGGCTATCGAGCAGTACTTC	CASSPQGRAIEQYF
TRBV5-5	-	TRBD2	TRBJ2-1	TGTGCCAGCAGCTTGGCGAGACTAGCGGGAGTTAATGAGCAGTTCTTC	CASSLARLAGVNEQFF
TRBV5-1	few	-	TRBJ2-5	TGCGCCAGCAGCCGGGAACCCTCTCAAGAGACCCAGTACTTC	CASSREPSQETQYF
TRBV9	-	-	TRBJ1-1	TGTGCCAGCAGCGTAACAGGGAGGGGCACTGAAGCTTTCTTT	CASSVTGRGTEAFF
TRBV3-1	few	TRBD2	TRBJ2-5	TGTGCCAGCAGCCAACTCGGACTAGCGGGAGTCGGGGAGACCCAGTACTTC	CASSQLGLAGVGETQYF
TRBV27	few	-	TRBJ1-1	TGTGCCAGCAGCCACCCCCAATGCACTGAAGCTTTCTTT	CASSHPQCTEAFF
TRBV20-1	-	-	TRBJ2-4	TGCAGTGCTAGAGACCGGGGGATCAAAAACATTCAGTACTTC	CSARDRGIKNIQYF
TRBV9	-	-	TRBJ2-7	TGTGCCAGCAGCGTAGGATCAGGTGTGCCCCCCCCCTACGAGCAGTACTTC	CASSVGSGVPPPYEQYF
TRBV25-1	once	-	TRBJ2-7	TGTGCCAGCAGTGAATCTGTCAGGGGAAGCTCCTACGAGCAGTACTTC	CASSESVRGSSYEQYF
TRBV12-3/TRBV12-4	-	TRBD1	TRBJ2-7	TGTGCCAGCAGTGACCGGGACAGGGCCTCCTACGAGCAGTACTTC	CASSDRDRASYEQYF
TRBV5-6	few	-	TRBJ2-5	TGTGCCAGCAGCCCCGGGACCTTTTGGGGGACCCAGTACTTC	CASSPGTFWGTQYF
TRBV7-8	few	-	TRBJ2-5	TGTGCCAGCACCATCCGGGGGGCGTCTCAGTACTTC	CASTIRGASQYF
TRBV5-1	few	TRBD2	TRBJ2-7	TGCGCCAGCAGCTTGTCCACTAGCGGCACCTACGAGCAGTACTTC	CASSLSTSGTYEQYF